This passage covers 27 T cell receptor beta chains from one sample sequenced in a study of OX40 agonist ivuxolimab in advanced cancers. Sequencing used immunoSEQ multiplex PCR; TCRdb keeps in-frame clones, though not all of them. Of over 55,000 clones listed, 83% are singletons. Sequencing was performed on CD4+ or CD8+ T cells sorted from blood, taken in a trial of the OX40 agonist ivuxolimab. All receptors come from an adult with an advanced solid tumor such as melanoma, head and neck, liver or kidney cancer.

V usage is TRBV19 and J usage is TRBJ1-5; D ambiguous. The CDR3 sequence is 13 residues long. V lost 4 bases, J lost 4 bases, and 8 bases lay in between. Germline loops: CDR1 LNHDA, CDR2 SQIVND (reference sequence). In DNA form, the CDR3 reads TGTGCCAGTAGTAGGGCCCTGAATCAGCCCCAGCATTTT. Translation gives CASSRALNQPQHF.

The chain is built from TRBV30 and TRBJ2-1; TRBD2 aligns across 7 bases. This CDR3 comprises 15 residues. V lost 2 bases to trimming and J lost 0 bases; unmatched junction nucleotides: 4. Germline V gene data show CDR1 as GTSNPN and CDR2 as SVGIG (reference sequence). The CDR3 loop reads CAWSRRTSSYNEQFF. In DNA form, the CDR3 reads TGTGCCTGGAGTAGGAGGACTAGCTCCTACAATGAGCAGTTCTTC.

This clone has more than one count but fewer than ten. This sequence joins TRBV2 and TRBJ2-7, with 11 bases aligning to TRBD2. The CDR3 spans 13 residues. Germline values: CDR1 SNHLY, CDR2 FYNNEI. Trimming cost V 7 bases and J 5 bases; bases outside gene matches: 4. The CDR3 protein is CASTLAGGNEQYF. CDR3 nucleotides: TGTGCCAGCACCCTAGCGGGAGGCAACGAGCAGTACTTC.

The CDR3 DNA is TGTGCCAGCAGCTCCCAGCCGGGCACAGATACGCAGTATTTT. Translated: CASSSQPGTDTQYF. The chain has TRBV11-2 and TRBJ2-3; D gene unclear. Trimming took 4 bases from V and 1 from J, leaving 9 bases between them. CDR3 length: 14 amino acids. Germline assignment: CDR1 SGHAT and CDR2 FQNNGV.

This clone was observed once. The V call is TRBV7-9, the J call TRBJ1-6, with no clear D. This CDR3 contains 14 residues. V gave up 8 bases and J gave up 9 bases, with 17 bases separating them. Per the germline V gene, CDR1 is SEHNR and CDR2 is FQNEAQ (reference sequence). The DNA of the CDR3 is TGTGCCAGCGCCGGCGAGGGTATTGGTTCACCCCTCCACTTT. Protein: CASAGEGIGSPLHF.

CDR3 residues: CASSLTPGGSYNEQFF. CDR3 DNA sequence: TGTGCCAGCAGCTTAACCCCCGGGGGCTCCTACAATGAGCAGTTCTTC. This chain links TRBV7-9 with TRBJ2-1; maybe TRBD2 (6 bases). The germline V and J ends were trimmed by 2 bases and 0 bases, with 11 bases remaining between them. Per the germline V gene, CDR1 is SEHNR and CDR2 is FQNEAQ (reference sequence). The CDR3 has 16 amino acids.

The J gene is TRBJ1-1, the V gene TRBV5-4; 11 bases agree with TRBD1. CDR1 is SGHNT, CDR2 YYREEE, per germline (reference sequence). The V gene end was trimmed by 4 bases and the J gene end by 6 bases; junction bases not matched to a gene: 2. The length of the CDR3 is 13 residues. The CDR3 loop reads CASSRDRGSEAFF. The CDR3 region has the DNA TGTGCCAGCAGCCGGGACAGGGGGTCTGAAGCTTTCTTT. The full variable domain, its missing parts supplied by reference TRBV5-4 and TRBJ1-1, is ETGVTQSPTHLIKTRGQQVTLRCSSQSGHNTVSWYQQALGQGPQFIFQYYREEENGRGNFPPRFSGLQFPNYSSELNVNALELDDSALYLCASSRDRGSEAFFGQGTRLTVV.

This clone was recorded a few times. The CDR3 DNA reads as TGTGCCAGCAGGACGGGGGCGGTCAGCTACACCTTC. It encodes CASRTGAVSYTF. This chain connects TRBV6-5 to TRBJ1-2; TRBD1 is a possible D gene (6 bases). The germline CDR1 and CDR2 sequences are MNHEY and SVGAGI. Trimming shortened V by 6 bases and J by 9 bases, and 14 bases separated the two germline ends. The CDR3 has 12 amino acids.

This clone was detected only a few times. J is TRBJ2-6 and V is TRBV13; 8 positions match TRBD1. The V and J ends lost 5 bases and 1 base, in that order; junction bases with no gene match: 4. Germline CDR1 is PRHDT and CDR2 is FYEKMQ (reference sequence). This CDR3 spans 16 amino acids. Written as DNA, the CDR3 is TGTGCCAGCAGCCTCACAGGGGGATCTGGGGCCAACGTCCTGACTTTC. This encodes CASSLTGGSGANVLTF.

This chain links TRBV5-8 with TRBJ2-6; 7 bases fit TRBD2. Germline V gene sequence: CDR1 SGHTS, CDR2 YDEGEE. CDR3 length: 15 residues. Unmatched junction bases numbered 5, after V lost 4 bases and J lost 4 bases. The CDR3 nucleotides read TGTGCCAGCAGCATGGGGGGGTCAGGGGCCAACGTCCTGACTTTC. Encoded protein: CASSMGGSGANVLTF.

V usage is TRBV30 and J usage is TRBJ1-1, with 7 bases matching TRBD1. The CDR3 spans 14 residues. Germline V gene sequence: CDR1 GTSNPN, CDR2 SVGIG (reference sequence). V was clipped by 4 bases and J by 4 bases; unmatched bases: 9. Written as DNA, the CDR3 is TGTGCCTGGAATAGGGGCAGGGGGACCACTGAAGCTTTCTTT. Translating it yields CAWNRGRGTTEAFF.

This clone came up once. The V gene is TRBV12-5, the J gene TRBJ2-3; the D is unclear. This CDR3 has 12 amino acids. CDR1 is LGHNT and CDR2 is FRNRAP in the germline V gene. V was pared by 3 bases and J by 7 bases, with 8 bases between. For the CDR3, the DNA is TGTGCTAGTGGTTTCGCATGGAATACGCAGTATTTT. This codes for CASGFAWNTQYF.

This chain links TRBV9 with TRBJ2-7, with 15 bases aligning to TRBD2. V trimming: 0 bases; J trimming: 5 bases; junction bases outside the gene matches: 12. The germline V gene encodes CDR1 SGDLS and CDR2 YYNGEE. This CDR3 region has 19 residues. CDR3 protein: CASSVDSGLAGGPSNEQYF. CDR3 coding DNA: TGTGCCAGCAGCGTAGACTCAGGACTAGCGGGAGGGCCTTCGAACGAGCAGTACTTC.

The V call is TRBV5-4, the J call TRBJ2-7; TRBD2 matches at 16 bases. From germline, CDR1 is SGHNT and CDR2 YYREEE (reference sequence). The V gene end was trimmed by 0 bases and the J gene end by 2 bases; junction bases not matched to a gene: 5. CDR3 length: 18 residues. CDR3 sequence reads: CASSLATGTSGGAYEQYF. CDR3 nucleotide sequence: TGTGCCAGCAGCTTGGCAACCGGGACTAGCGGGGGGGCCTACGAGCAGTACTTC.

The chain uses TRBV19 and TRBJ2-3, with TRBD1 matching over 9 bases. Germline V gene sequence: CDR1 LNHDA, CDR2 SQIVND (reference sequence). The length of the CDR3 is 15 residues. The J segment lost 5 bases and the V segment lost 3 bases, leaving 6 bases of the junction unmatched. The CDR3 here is CASSMGQGNGDTQYF. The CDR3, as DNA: TGTGCCAGTAGTATGGGACAGGGTAATGGAGATACGCAGTATTTT.

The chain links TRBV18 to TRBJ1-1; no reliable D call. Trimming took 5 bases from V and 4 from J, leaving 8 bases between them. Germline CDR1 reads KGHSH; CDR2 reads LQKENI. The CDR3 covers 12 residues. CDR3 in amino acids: CASSEDRTEAFF. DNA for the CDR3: TGTGCCAGCTCAGAAGACCGCACTGAAGCTTTCTTT.

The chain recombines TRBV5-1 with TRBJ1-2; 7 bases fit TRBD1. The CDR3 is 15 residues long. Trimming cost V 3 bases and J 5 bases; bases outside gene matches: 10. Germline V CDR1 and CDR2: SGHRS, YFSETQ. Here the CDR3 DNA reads TGCGCCAGCAGCTCAGCGGGACAGTCGGGTTATGGCTACACCTTC. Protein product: CASSSAGQSGYGYTF.

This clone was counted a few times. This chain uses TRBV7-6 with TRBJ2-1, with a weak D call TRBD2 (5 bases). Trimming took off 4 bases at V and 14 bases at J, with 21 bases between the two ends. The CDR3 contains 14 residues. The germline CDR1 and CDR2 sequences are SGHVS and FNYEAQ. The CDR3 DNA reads TGTGCCAGCAGCTCCCCGGCCGCGGGTCCCTTGAAGTTCTTC. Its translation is CASSSPAAGPLKFF. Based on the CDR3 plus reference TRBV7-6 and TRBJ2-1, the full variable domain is GAGVSQSPRYKVTKRGQDVALRCDPISGHVSLYWYRQALGQGPEFLTYFNYEAQQDKSGLPNDRFSAERPEGSISTLTIQRTEQRDSAMYRCASSSPAAGPLKFFGPGTRLTVL.

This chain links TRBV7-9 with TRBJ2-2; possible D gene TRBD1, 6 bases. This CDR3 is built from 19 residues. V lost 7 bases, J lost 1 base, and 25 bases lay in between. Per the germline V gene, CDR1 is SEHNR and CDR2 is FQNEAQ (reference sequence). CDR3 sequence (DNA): TGTGCCAGCACCTACCCGAGGTGGGACACTACTATGAACACCGGGGAGCTGTTTTTT. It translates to CASTYPRWDTTMNTGELFF.

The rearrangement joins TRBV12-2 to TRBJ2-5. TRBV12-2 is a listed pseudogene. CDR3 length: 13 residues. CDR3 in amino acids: CASPPVWGETQYF. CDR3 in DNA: TGTGCAAGTCCCCCGGTTTGGGGTGAGACCCAGTACTTC.

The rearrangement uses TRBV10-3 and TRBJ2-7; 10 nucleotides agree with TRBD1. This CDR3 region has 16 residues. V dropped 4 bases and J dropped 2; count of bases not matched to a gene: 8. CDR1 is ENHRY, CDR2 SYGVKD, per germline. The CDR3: CAISAAGQGTTYEQYF. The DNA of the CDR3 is TGTGCCATCAGTGCCGCGGGACAGGGGACGACCTACGAGCAGTACTTC.

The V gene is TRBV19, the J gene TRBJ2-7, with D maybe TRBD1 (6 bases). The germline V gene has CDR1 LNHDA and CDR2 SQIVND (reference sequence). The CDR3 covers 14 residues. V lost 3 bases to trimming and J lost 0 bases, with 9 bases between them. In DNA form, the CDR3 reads TGTGCCAGTAGTATCGGGACAAACTCCTACGAGCAGTACTTC. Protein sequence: CASSIGTNSYEQYF.

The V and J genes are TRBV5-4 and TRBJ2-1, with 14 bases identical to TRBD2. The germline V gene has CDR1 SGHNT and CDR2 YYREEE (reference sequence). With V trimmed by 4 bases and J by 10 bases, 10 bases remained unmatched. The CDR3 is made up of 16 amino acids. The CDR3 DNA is TGTGCCAGCAGCGCGGGGGGACTAGCGGGAGTGCGGGAGCAGTTCTTC. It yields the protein CASSAGGLAGVREQFF.

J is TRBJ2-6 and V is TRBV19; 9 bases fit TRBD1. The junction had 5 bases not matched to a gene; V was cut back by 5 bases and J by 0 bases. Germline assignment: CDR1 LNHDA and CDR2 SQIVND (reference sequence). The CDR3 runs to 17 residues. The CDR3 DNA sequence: TGTGCCAGTAGTGGGCAGACAGGGGGCTCTGGGGCCAACGTCCTGACTTTC. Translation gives CASSGQTGGSGANVLTF. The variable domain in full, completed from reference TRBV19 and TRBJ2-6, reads DGGITQSPKYLFRKEGQNVTLSCEQNLNHDAMYWYRQDPGQGLRLIYYSQIVNDFQKGDIAEGYSVSREKKESFPLTVTSAQKNPTAFYLCASSGQTGGSGANVLTFGAGSRLTVL.

In nucleotides, the CDR3 is TGCAGCGTTGTACAGGGGGGCACCGGGGAGCTGTTTTTT. Its protein is CSVVQGGTGELFF. V gene TRBV29-1 combines with J gene TRBJ2-2; 8 bases fit TRBD1. CDR3 length: 13 residues. V lost 4 bases, J lost 4 bases, and 2 bases stayed unmatched. CDR1 and CDR2 (germline): SQVTM, ANQGSEA.

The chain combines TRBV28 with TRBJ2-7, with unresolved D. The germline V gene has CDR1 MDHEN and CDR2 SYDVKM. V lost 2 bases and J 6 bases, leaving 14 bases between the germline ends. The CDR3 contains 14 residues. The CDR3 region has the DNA TGTGCCAGCAGTTTAGAACCCCAACGAGGCGAGCAGTACTTC. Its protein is CASSLEPQRGEQYF. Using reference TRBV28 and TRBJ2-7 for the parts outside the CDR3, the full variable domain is DVKVTQSSRYLVKRTGEKVFLECVQDMDHENMFWYRQDPGLGLRLIYFSYDVKMKEKGDIPEGYSVSREKKERFSLILESASTNQTSMYLCASSLEPQRGEQYFGPGTRLTVT.

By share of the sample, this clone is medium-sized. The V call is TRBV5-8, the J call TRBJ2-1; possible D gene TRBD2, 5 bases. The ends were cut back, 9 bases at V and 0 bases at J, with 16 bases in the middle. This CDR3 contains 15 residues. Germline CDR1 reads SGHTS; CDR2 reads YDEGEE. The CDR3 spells CANHLGVFSYNEQFF. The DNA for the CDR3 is TGTGCCAACCACCTCGGGGTATTCTCCTACAATGAGCAGTTCTTC.